The 21 T cell receptor beta chains below were found in one sample sequenced in a study of blood T cells in healthy people across ages. A second PCR, run for 7 to 11 cycles, used a sample-barcoded 5' primer plus a J-beta primer mix. TCRdb re-derived calls from the 5' RACE reads in MiXCR, one entry per CDR3 protein. The table lists about a million distinct CDR3 sequences, 40% to 60% of them singletons. The sequencing sample was made of blood. These receptors all stem from a man aged 30 to 39 in good health.

The chain uses TRBV7-3 and TRBJ1-1, with a weak D call TRBD1 (5 bases). CDR3 size: 13 residues. The V gene lost 5 bases and the J gene lost 6 bases, with 13 bases spanning the gap. Germline V gives CDR1 SGHTA, CDR2 FQGTGA. The CDR3 DNA reads TGTGCCAGCAGCACCGGGGGAGGGGCTGAAGCTTTCTTT. It translates to CASSTGGGAEAFF. The whole variable domain, filled in from reference TRBV7-3 and TRBJ1-1, reads GAGVSQTPSNKVTEKGKYVELRCDPISGHTALYWYRQSLGQGPEFLIYFQGTGAADDSGLPNDRFFAVRPEGSVSTLKIQRTERGDSAVYLCASSTGGGAEAFFGQGTRLTVV.

The rearrangement links TRBV10-3 to TRBJ2-7; 11 nucleotides agree with TRBD2. The J call could be wrong; TRBJ2-5 is a better fit for the DNA end. This CDR3 region has 17 residues. CDR1 is ENHRY and CDR2 is SYGVKD in the germline V gene. The CDR3 nucleotides read TGTGCCATCAGTGAGTGGGAACCTCGGACTAGCGGGGAGACCCAGTACTTC. It encodes CAISEWEPRTSGETQYF.

This clonotype appeared many times. The V and J genes are TRBV2 and TRBJ2-7; 7 bases match TRBD1. Germline values: CDR1 SNHLY, CDR2 FYNNEI. This CDR3 spans 12 amino acids. The ends lost 6 bases at V and 3 bases at J; junction bases unmatched: 2. In DNA form, the CDR3 reads TGTGCCAGCAGGGGACAGCGCTACGAGCAGTACTTC. Its protein product is CASRGQRYEQYF.

This sequence joins TRBV20-1 and TRBJ1-5; a weak D match, TRBD1 (5 bases). The CDR3 extends over 14 amino acids. Germline-derived CDR1 and CDR2 are DFQATT and SNEGSKA (reference sequence). Trimming shortened V by 5 bases and J by 2 bases, and 13 bases separated the two germline ends. The CDR3 DNA sequence: TGCAGTGCTTTCGGGGCAGACCGCAATCAGCCCCAGCATTTT. As protein: CSAFGADRNQPQHF.

In this sample, this clonotype turned up once. The chain uses TRBV5-5 and TRBJ1-2; D unresolved. Germline CDR1 and CDR2: SGHKS and YYEKEE (reference sequence). V dropped 1 base and J dropped 8 bases, with 18 bases sitting between them. The CDR3 length is 15 residues. The CDR3 protein is CASSLFRTAEGGYTF. DNA of the CDR3: TGTGCCAGCAGCTTGTTCCGGACCGCGGAAGGAGGCTACACCTTC.

This chain joins TRBV5-1 and TRBJ1-5, with D tentatively TRBD1 (6 bases). This CDR3 region has 14 residues. The V and J ends lost 0 bases and 7 bases respectively, with 11 bases between them. CDR1 SGHRS and CDR2 YFSETQ come from the germline V gene. CDR3 DNA sequence: TGCGCCAGCAGCTTGGTCGGGGGCGAACAGCCCCAGCATTTT. Its translation: CASSLVGGEQPQHF.

This chain joins TRBV4-3 and TRBJ1-4; D gene unclear. Trimming removed 0 bases at V and 2 bases at J, with 13 bases between. CDR3 length equals 17 residues. Germline assignment: CDR1 LGHNA and CDR2 YSLEER. The CDR3 protein is CASSQDRGGLTNEKLFF. The DNA for the CDR3 is TGCGCCAGCAGCCAAGATCGGGGAGGGTTGACTAATGAAAAACTGTTTTTT.

This clonotype was observed a handful of times. The J gene is TRBJ1-5, the V gene TRBV18; TRBD1 might be the D (5 bases). Germline V lookup: CDR1 KGHSH, CDR2 LQKENI. CDR3 size: 14 residues. The ends were cut back, 0 bases at V and 7 bases at J, with 10 bases in the middle. CDR3 sequence: CASSPPGGNQPQHF. The CDR3 nucleotides are TGTGCCAGCTCACCACCGGGGGGAAACCAGCCCCAGCATTTT.

The rearrangement joins TRBV6-1 to TRBJ2-7; D not resolved. The germline V gene encodes CDR1 MNHNS and CDR2 SASEGT. The CDR3 loop spans 12 amino acids. Trimming stripped 1 base from V and 6 bases from J, with 7 bases between. The CDR3 loop reads CASSEVACEQYF. The CDR3 DNA sequence: TGTGCCAGCAGTGAAGTAGCATGCGAGCAGTACTTC.

The chain links TRBV6-1 to TRBJ1-5; D is perhaps TRBD1 (5 bases). Germline V gene data show CDR1 as MNHNS and CDR2 as SASEGT. V was clipped by 5 bases and J by 0 bases, with 20 bases between them. This CDR3 is built from 18 residues. The CDR3 spells CASSPTTPDIYSNQPQHF. Here the CDR3 DNA reads TGTGCCAGCAGTCCGACGACCCCGGACATTTATAGCAATCAGCCCCAGCATTTT.

This clonotype was seen only a few times. This chain uses TRBV5-1 with TRBJ1-2; the D gene is possibly TRBD1 (5 bases). CDR1 and CDR2 (germline): SGHRS, YFSETQ. V dropped 1 base and J dropped 7 bases, with 14 bases sitting between them. The CDR3 covers 14 residues. The CDR3 sequence: CASSLSVQGGGYTF. The DNA of the CDR3 is TGCGCCAGCAGCTTGTCTGTCCAGGGCGGTGGCTACACCTTC.

V usage is TRBV21-1 and J usage is TRBJ2-1; the D segment call TRBD1 is taken from the table without a DNA check. TRBV21-1 is an annotated pseudogene. The CDR3 sequence is 14 residues long. This CDR3 is CASSKVRGVNEQFF. For the CDR3, the DNA is TGTGCCAGCAGCAAAGTTCGAGGGGTCAATGAGCAGTTCTTC.

A note on this clonotype: At one of its ends the junction is not consistent with the germline gene, which may arise from a read error. This chain links TRBV29-1 with TRBJ1-1, with D unclear. In germline, CDR1 is SQVTM, CDR2 ANQGSEA. This CDR3 comprises 13 residues. CDR3 bases: TGCAGCGTTGCTGGGGTACAGAACACCGAAGCTTTCTTT. Translating gives CSVAGVQNTEAFF.

Written as DNA, the CDR3 is TGCGCCACCAGAACCACACAGGGGTTAGGAAATGAGCAGTTCTTC. Its translation is CATRTTQGLGNEQFF. The V and J genes are TRBV4-1 and TRBJ2-1, with 7 bases fitting TRBD1. Germline CDR1 reads MGHRA; CDR2 reads YSYEKL. The CDR3 has 15 residues. V was clipped by 10 bases and J by 7 bases; unmatched bases: 16.

The V gene is TRBV4-1, the J gene TRBJ2-2, with 9 bases matching TRBD2. This CDR3 is 17 amino acids long. Germline-derived CDR1 and CDR2 are MGHRA and YSYEKL. The V and J ends lost 4 bases and 5 bases, in that order; junction bases with no gene match: 11. The CDR3 spells CASSLPAASGITGELFF. CDR3 DNA sequence: TGCGCCAGCAGCCTCCCGGCGGCTAGCGGGATAACCGGGGAGCTGTTTTTT.

This clonotype was observed once. This chain links TRBV10-3 with TRBJ2-6; D is undetermined. The V gene lost 5 bases and the J gene lost 0 bases, with 11 bases spanning the gap. CDR1 is ENHRY, CDR2 SYGVKD, per germline. The CDR3 has 16 residues. CDR3 amino acids: CAISPSSSSGANVLTF. For the CDR3, the DNA is TGTGCCATCAGTCCATCCAGCTCCTCTGGGGCCAACGTCCTGACTTTC.

This clonotype was recorded a few times. V usage is TRBV6-2 or TRBV6-3 and J usage is TRBJ2-7; no firm D call. Germline V lookup: CDR1 MNHEY, CDR2 SVGEGT. The CDR3 is made up of 13 amino acids. V lost 2 bases to trimming and J lost 2 bases, with 7 bases between them. The CDR3 DNA follows: TGTGCCAGCAGTTACAGGGAAACCTACGAGCAGTACTTC. It translates to CASSYRETYEQYF.

This clonotype was seen a handful of times. The chain employs TRBV20-1 and TRBJ1-1, with no clear D. The CDR3 runs 13 residues. Germline V lookup: CDR1 DFQATT, CDR2 SNEGSKA (reference sequence). V lost 5 bases and J lost 1, with 11 bases in between. The CDR3 reads CSAPAPGNTEAFF. Written as DNA, the CDR3 is TGCAGTGCTCCTGCCCCAGGGAACACTGAAGCTTTCTTT.

This clonotype has a handful of counts. The CDR3, as DNA: TGCAGCGTTGAGACGCTGAACACTGAAGCTTTCTTT. Translation gives CSVETLNTEAFF. The chain is built from TRBV29-1 and TRBJ1-1; D is unclear. The CDR3 is 12 amino acids. V gave up 3 bases and J gave up 0 bases, with 5 bases separating them. CDR1 is SQVTM and CDR2 is ANQGSEA in the germline V gene.

On this clonotype: Possible read error: a much larger clone is one base away. The CDR3 here is CASSLLGGAGNIQYF. The CDR3 DNA reads TGTGCCAGCAGTTTACTAGGGGGAGCCGGAAACATTCAGTACTTC. The V gene is TRBV28, the J gene TRBJ2-4, with a possible D match to TRBD1 (6 bases). This CDR3 comprises 15 residues. Deletions cut 2 bases from V and 6 bases from J, with 14 bases between. Per germline, CDR1 MDHEN and CDR2 SYDVKM.

This clonotype was counted a few times. The V and J genes are TRBV4-1 and TRBJ2-1; 7 positions agree with TRBD1. Trimming at V came to 6 bases and at J to 1 base, leaving 3 bases not matched to a gene. Germline assignment: CDR1 MGHRA and CDR2 YSYEKL. The CDR3 totals 14 residues. CDR3 DNA sequence: TGCGCCAGCAGTGAGGGGGCGTCCTACAATGAGCAGTTCTTC. It translates to CASSEGASYNEQFF.